A selection of T cell receptor beta chains follows, all from one sample in a study of T cells expressing NK-cell markers. From its re-call of the 5' RACE reads, TCRdb lists each CDR3 protein once, without DNA. The sample has about half a million distinct CDR3 sequences. Specimen: blood T cells: a sorted CD56 or NKG2C T cell subset, CD4+ or CD8+ T cells, or bulk PBMC T cells (not recorded which). The receptors stem from a woman aged 45-60 years in good health. The CDR3 runs from the conserved cysteine through the conserved F or W.

length,V,J,CDR3
13,TRBV2,TRBJ1-1,CASRAGTGLRAFF
16,TRBV25-1,TRBJ2-3,CASSESAAWGTDTQYF
13,TRBV5-1,TRBJ1-2,CASSLFQDYGYTF
15,TRBV20-1,TRBJ1-5,CSATRGQGWNQPQHF
19,TRBV20-1,TRBJ2-1,CSARGRATSGRARANEQFF
15,TRBV12-5,TRBJ2-5,CASGLAGGKQETQYF
14,TRBV20-1,TRBJ2-7,CSAASVAGDHEQYF
15,TRBV12-3/TRBV12-4,TRBJ1-5,CASSLEKGANQPQHF
15,TRBV19,TRBJ1-6,CASSPPDSERSPLHF
16,TRBV4-1,TRBJ1-4,CASSQDFPVRNEKLFF
15,TRBV29-1,TRBJ2-3,CSVDPAGVGTDTQYF
15,TRBV4-2,TRBJ1-5,CASSQAQNSNQPQHF
19,TRBV7-8,TRBJ2-3,CASSLREAGGPRVTDTQYF
14,TRBV6-5,TRBJ1-3,CASRNMDSSYTIYF
14,TRBV7-2,TRBJ2-1,CASSLGATGNEQFF
14,TRBV5-5,TRBJ1-2,CASSFQADNYGYTF
14,TRBV12-3/TRBV12-4,TRBJ1-2,CASSPQTVTYGYTF
13,TRBV9,TRBJ1-1,CASSVDWTDDAFF
13,TRBV20-1,TRBJ1-5,CSANHRGHQPQHF
12,TRBV12-3/TRBV12-4,TRBJ1-5,CASSLFTGPQHF
15,TRBV29-1,TRBJ2-5,CSVHRTGGIGETQYF
14,TRBV12-3/TRBV12-4,TRBJ2-3,CASTVGAGQGSQYF
14,TRBV24-1,TRBJ2-1,CATSGTSPYNEQFF
14,TRBV5-1,TRBJ2-5,CASSRGGPRETQYF
12,TRBV11-2,TRBJ2-1,CASSSVYNEQFF
14,TRBV12-3/TRBV12-4,TRBJ1-6,CASSPTGVQGVLHF
13,TRBV11-2,TRBJ2-1,CASSLWGEGEQFF
16,TRBV15,TRBJ2-2,CATSSRTGARTGELFF
16,TRBV27,TRBJ1-2,CASSLSGQGRRGGYTF
12,TRBV28,TRBJ1-5,CASSNVVQPQHF
14,TRBV6-1,TRBJ2-2,CASSELAGTGELFF
15,TRBV2,TRBJ2-3,CASSPEVAPSDTQYF
14,TRBV12-3/TRBV12-4,TRBJ2-2,CASSSQGYTGELFF
16,TRBV20-1,TRBJ2-3,CSAVGLAGVSTDTQYF
14,TRBV7-9,TRBJ1-1,CASRLTGAITEAFF
15,TRBV10-3,TRBJ1-5,CAISSGGLSNQPQHF
18,TRBV4-1,TRBJ2-2,CASSQDSFSGRAVGELFF
16,TRBV12-3/TRBV12-4,TRBJ2-7,CASSLAPLAGLYEQYF
14,TRBV2,TRBJ2-7,CASGRTSGVGEQYF
18,TRBV21-1,TRBJ2-1,CASSKGALAGRSYNEQFF
14,TRBV10-3,TRBJ2-7,CAITSLPGTYEQYF
15,TRBV10-3,TRBJ2-1,CAIKAPGQGAGEQFF
16,TRBV9,TRBJ2-7,CASSPPGQGAAYEQYF
16,TRBV4-1,TRBJ2-5,CASSQDASGAQETQYF
13,TRBV5-1,TRBJ1-1,CASSVEAATEAFF
13,TRBV15,TRBJ2-1,CASALFPYNGQFF
14,TRBV20-1,TRBJ1-5,CSARARDGNQPQHF
16,TRBV5-1,TRBJ2-2,CASRTTRSSNTGELFF
16,TRBV10-3,TRBJ2-1,CAISESAGGGYNEQFF
15,TRBV7-6,TRBJ2-5,CASSPAGGTGETQYF
14,TRBV29-1,TRBJ1-5,CSAKTGAFNQPQHF
16,TRBV7-9,TRBJ2-7,CASSLVRGQATYEQYF
15,TRBV19,TRBJ1-2,CASSPGTGGVYGYTF
13,TRBV11-1,TRBJ2-3,CASSWPSTDTQYF
13,TRBV3-1,TRBJ2-7,CASSLFGSDEQYF
15,TRBV12-3/TRBV12-4,TRBJ1-1,CASSDWGGELIEAFF
12,TRBV20-1,TRBJ2-5,CSANDRVQTQYF